One and the same sample provided the 10 T cell receptor beta chains below, sequenced in a study of OX40 agonist ivuxolimab in advanced cancers. The protocol used for the library was the immunoSEQ multiplex PCR assay. In its TCRdb copy, this immuneACCESS table keeps in-frame sequences only and misses some clones. Where compared with another copy, unresolved V genes explain less than half of these, and the others have no known cause. Counted in this sample were tens of thousands of clones; around 88% of them appeared once. The ten largest clones add up to around 14% of the sample. The sample in question was CD4+ or CD8+ T cells sorted from blood, obtained in a trial of the OX40 agonist ivuxolimab. These receptors were obtained from an adult with an advanced solid tumor such as melanoma, head and neck, liver or kidney cancer.

This clone is medium-sized by share. The chain carries TRBV7-3 and TRBJ2-1; 10 nucleotides match TRBD2. Germline V gene sequence: CDR1 SGHTA, CDR2 FQGTGA. With 5 bases clipped from V and 2 bases from J, the junction kept 6 bases outside the gene matches. The CDR3 covers 16 residues. Here the CDR3 reads CASSPLAGAAYNEQFF. CDR3 in DNA: TGTGCCAGCAGCCCCCTAGCGGGAGCTGCCTACAATGAGCAGTTCTTC.

This rearrangement joins TRBV11-2 to TRBJ2-2, with TRBD1 as a possible D gene (6 bases). V was pared by 4 bases and J by 2 bases, with 14 bases between. The CDR3 totals 16 residues. Germline assignment: CDR1 SGHAT and CDR2 FQNNGV. In DNA form, the CDR3 reads TGTGCCAGCAGCTCATCCGGGACACCAAACACCGGGGAGCTGTTTTTT. This gives the protein CASSSSGTPNTGELFF.

The V and J genes are TRBV5-6 and TRBJ2-2, with D possibly being TRBD2 (6 bases). CDR1 and CDR2 (germline): SGHDT, YYEEEE. Trimming cost V 1 base and J 7 bases, with 14 bases left between them. The CDR3 is 15 amino acids. CDR3 loop: CASSLLAGLDGELFF. CDR3 coding DNA: TGTGCCAGCAGCTTGTTGGCGGGATTGGACGGGGAGCTGTTTTTT.

The rearrangement links TRBV2 to TRBJ1-2, with TRBD1 identical over 7 bases. The CDR3 consists of 13 residues. Germline V gene lookup returns CDR1 SNHLY and CDR2 FYNNEI. Germline trimming cut 7 bases from V and 1 base from J; bases unmatched to any gene: 3. The CDR3 sequence is CASNRQGNYGYTF. The CDR3 DNA reads as TGTGCCAGCAACAGACAGGGTAACTATGGCTACACCTTC.

The rearrangement uses TRBV9 and TRBJ2-1, with D possibly being TRBD2 (6 bases). The V gene's germline CDR1 is SGDLS and CDR2 YYNGEE. The ends were cut back, 4 bases at V and 8 bases at J, with 13 bases in the middle. The CDR3 sequence is 13 residues long. The CDR3: CASSSRLDDEQFF. Written as DNA, the CDR3 is TGTGCCAGCAGCTCGAGACTAGACGATGAGCAGTTCTTC. Full variable domain (rest looked up from reference TRBV9 and TRBJ2-1): DSGVTQTPKHLITATGQRVTLRCSPRSGDLSVYWYQQSLDQGLQFLIQYYNGEERAKGNILERFSAQQFPDLHSELNLSSLELGDSALYFCASSSRLDDEQFFGPGTRLTVL.

The chain employs TRBV29-1 and TRBJ2-7; no clear D gene. CDR3 length: 12 amino acids. V lost 3 bases and J 7 bases, leaving 13 bases between the germline ends. CDR1 is SQVTM, CDR2 ANQGSEA, per germline. The CDR3 coding sequence is TGCAGCGTTGATTTTGAGGACGGGGAGCAGTACGTC. Its protein product is CSVDFEDGEQYV.

This chain uses TRBV4-1 with TRBJ2-1; D may be TRBD1 or TRBD2 (5 bases each). Trimming stripped 4 bases from V and 10 bases from J, with 14 bases between. The length of the CDR3 is 13 residues. Germline V gene lookup returns CDR1 MGHRA and CDR2 YSYEKL. In DNA form, the CDR3 reads TGCGCCAGCAGCCTTACTTCTGAGGGGGAGCAGTTCTTC. This encodes CASSLTSEGEQFF.

This chain joins TRBV25-1 and TRBJ2-7; 11 nucleotides line up with TRBD1. The CDR3 has 16 residues. Germline CDR1 reads MGHDK; CDR2 reads SYGVNS. V gave up 3 bases and J gave up 5 bases; unmatched junction bases: 9. In DNA, the CDR3 is TGTGCCAGCAGTGATATCCTCGGACAGGGGGCGCACGAGCAGTACTTC. This translates into CASSDILGQGAHEQYF.

The CDR3 reads CASSQVTGGFYEQYF. CDR3 coding DNA: TGCGCCAGCAGCCAAGTTACAGGGGGCTTTTACGAGCAGTACTTC. V usage is TRBV4-3 and J usage is TRBJ2-7, with 9 bases lining up with TRBD1. Germline V gives CDR1 LGHNA, CDR2 YSLEER. The CDR3 extends over 15 amino acids. With V trimmed by 1 base and J by 4 bases, 5 bases remained unmatched.

This chain joins TRBV5-4 and TRBJ2-1; D remains ambiguous. CDR1 is SGHNT, CDR2 YYREEE, per germline (reference sequence). V lost 3 bases and J lost 8, with 9 bases in between. The CDR3 runs 12 residues. This CDR3 reads CASSSVGDEQFF. CDR3 DNA sequence: TGTGCCAGCAGCTCGGTAGGCGATGAGCAGTTCTTC.